Here is one TCR beta chain with its context. The antigen is undetermined. Amplification used 60 Vbeta primers and 13 Jbeta primers. Some clones are missing from TCRdb's copy, which holds only in-frame ones; the method was immunoSEQ multiplex PCR. Among more than 200,000 clones listed, roughly 80% were seen once. This entry comes from a study of cytomegalovirus exposure and HLA in healthy donors. Overall study findings and caveats: Roughly uniform sequencing depth across donors was assumed, possibly incorrectly. In a later analysis, a missense DCLRE1C variant was linked to TCR beta V- and J-gene trimming. Cytomegalovirus status was reportedly diagnosed by the classifier with high sensitivity and specificity.

The TCR sequence derives from a girl aged 2 to 10 in good health and CMV-seronegative. The material sequenced was PBMCs.

The CDR3 spells CASSLIAGVADTEAFF. CDR3 in DNA: TGTGCCAGCAGCTTAATCGCGGGGGTCGCCGACACTGAAGCTTTCTTT. The genes are TRBV7-9 and TRBJ1-1, with a tentative D call TRBD1 (5 bases). There are 16 residues in the CDR3. Trimming stripped 2 bases from V and 3 bases from J, with 16 bases between. Germline CDR1 is SEHNR and CDR2 is FQNEAQ (reference sequence).